This passage covers 5 T cell receptor beta chains from one sample sequenced in a study of blood T cell repertoires in COVID-19. Generated by immunoSEQ multiplex PCR, the TCRdb table keeps only in-frame clones and is missing some. The data contain roughly 86,000 clones, over 80% of them singletons. Sequencing was done on a sample of peripheral blood. These receptors were collected from a man aged 50-60 years with acute or convalescent COVID-19.

The sample holds one count of this clone. This chain connects TRBV7-9 to TRBJ2-2, with 10 bases matching TRBD1. Per germline, CDR1 SEHNR and CDR2 FQNEAQ (reference sequence). The V segment lost 3 bases and the J segment 6 bases; nucleotides outside the gene matches: 4. This CDR3 contains 15 residues. CDR3 amino acids: CASSFRDRGAGELFF. The CDR3 DNA is TGTGCCAGCAGCTTCCGGGACAGGGGTGCCGGGGAGCTGTTTTTT.

CDR3 DNA: TGTGCCAGCAAGGGACAGTACCAAGAGACCCAGTACTTC. This encodes CASKGQYQETQYF. The rearrangement joins TRBV25-1 to TRBJ2-5; TRBD1 matches at 7 bases. Germline-derived CDR1 and CDR2 are MGHDK and SYGVNS. CDR3 length: 13 amino acids. The V and J ends lost 7 bases and 0 bases, in that order; junction bases with no gene match: 2.

V is TRBV2 and J is TRBJ2-5, with 9 bases that match TRBD2. The CDR3 loop spans 15 amino acids. V was pared by 6 bases and J by 4 bases, with 9 bases of the junction left unmatched. CDR1 and CDR2 from the germline V gene are SNHLY and FYNNEI. The CDR3 region has the DNA TGTGCCAGCAGCGCCGGGACTAGCTCAACAGAGACCCAGTACTTC. As protein: CASSAGTSSTETQYF.

This clone was seen only a few times. V is TRBV7-6 and J is TRBJ1-3, with 8 bases identical to TRBD1. Germline V gene sequence: CDR1 SGHVS, CDR2 FNYEAQ. The CDR3 runs 17 residues. The V segment lost 3 bases and the J segment 6 bases; nucleotides outside the gene matches: 13. In nucleotides, the CDR3 is TGTGCCAGCAGCTTGAACTCGGACAGGGCTGGACTAAACACCATATATTTT. This gives the protein CASSLNSDRAGLNTIYF.

The chain has TRBV19 and TRBJ1-4; a weak D match, TRBD1 (6 bases). V lost 7 bases and J lost 0, with 12 bases in between. Germline V CDR1 and CDR2: LNHDA, SQIVND (reference sequence). The CDR3 loop spans 15 amino acids. CDR3 sequence reads: CASKVGTSTNEKLFF. The CDR3 nucleotides read TGTGCCAGTAAAGTAGGGACATCAACTAATGAAAAACTGTTTTTT.